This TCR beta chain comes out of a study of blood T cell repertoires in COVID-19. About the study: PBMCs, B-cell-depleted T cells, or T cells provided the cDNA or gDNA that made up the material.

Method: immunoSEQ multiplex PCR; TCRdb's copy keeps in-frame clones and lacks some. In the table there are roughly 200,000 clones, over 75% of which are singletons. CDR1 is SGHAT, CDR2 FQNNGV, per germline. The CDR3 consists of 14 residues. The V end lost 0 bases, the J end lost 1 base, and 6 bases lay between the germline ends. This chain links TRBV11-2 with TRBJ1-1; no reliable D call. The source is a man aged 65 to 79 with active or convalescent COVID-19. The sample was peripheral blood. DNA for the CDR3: TGTGCCAGCAGCTTAGATCTCGGGAACACTGAAGCTTTCTTT. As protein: CASSLDLGNTEAFF.